This T cell receptor beta chain was captured by sequencing in a study of response to subunit inactivated influenza vaccine. The V gene's germline CDR1 is DFQATT and CDR2 SNEGSKA (reference sequence). This CDR3 region has 14 residues. J gave up 4 bases and V 5 bases, and 7 bases lay outside the gene matches. Study observations and caveats: Each seasonal influenza vaccination recruits few new T cells, the authors suggested.

Only a few counts were recorded for this clonotype. What it binds is not known. TCRdb passed the RT-PCR reads through MiXCR, listing each CDR3 protein once. The table includes 650,000 to 850,000 distinct CDR3 sequences, around 13% detected once. Specimen: PBMCs from blood, collected around 15 days before vaccination. The J gene is TRBJ2-5, the V gene TRBV20-1, with 10 bases matching TRBD2. This receptor was taken from a man over 45 who received an inactivated influenza vaccine. This CDR3 reads CSAAVLAGVETQYF. The CDR3 coding sequence is TGCAGTGCTGCCGTCCTAGCGGGAGTAGAGACCCAGTACTTC.